A selection of T cell receptor beta chains follows, all from one sample in a study of CD8+CD57+ T cells in acquired aplastic anemia. TCRdb independently ran MiXCR on the reads; one entry per CDR3 protein. Of hundreds of thousands of distinct CDR3 sequences listed, 55% to 70% are singletons. Material: sorted CD4+, CD8+, or CD8+CD57+ T cells (not recorded which) from PBMCs. The source is a human donor in good health, serving as a control. Both conserved end residues are part of each CDR3. Fields, in order: CDR3 protein, CDR3 DNA, V gene, J gene, D gene, clone size. D genes are given only for firm matches. Size tells how often a clone was seen (once, few, many) or the class of an expanded clone, and some rows leave it out.

CSATSGTGMSEQYF	TGCAGTGCTACCTCCGGGACAGGGATGAGTGAGCAGTACTTC	TRBV20-1	TRBJ2-7	TRBD1	NA
CSAEPGQVGRYGYTF	TGCAGTGCTGAACCGGGGCAGGTCGGACGCTATGGCTACACCTTC	TRBV20-1	TRBJ1-2	NA	NA
CASSLDQRSTDTQYF	TGTGCCAGCAGCTTAGACCAACGGAGCACAGATACGCAGTATTTT	TRBV11-2	TRBJ2-3	NA	NA
CASSEGGGLTYEQYF	TGTGCCAGCAGTGAAGGCGGGGGGCTTACCTACGAGCAGTACTTC	TRBV12-3/TRBV12-4	TRBJ2-7	TRBD2	NA
CSVPTMQRDNYGYTF	TGCAGCGTTCCTACCATGCAGCGGGACAACTATGGCTACACCTTT	TRBV29-1	TRBJ1-2	NA	NA
CSARVLQGDTEAFF	TGCAGTGCTAGAGTACTACAGGGGGACACTGAAGCTTTCTTT	TRBV20-1	TRBJ1-1	TRBD1	NA
CASSLTTGPGPLQHF	TGTGCCAGCAGCTTGACCACGGGCCCTGGCCCGCTCCAGCATTTT	TRBV7-2	TRBJ1-5	NA	NA
CASSARDGTTGYTF	TGTGCCAGCAGTGCTCGCGACGGGACCACTGGCTACACCTTC	TRBV7-2	TRBJ1-2	NA	NA
CAISDPGPGYVNEQFF	TGTGCCATCAGTGACCCCGGGCCAGGTTATGTAAATGAGCAGTTCTTC	TRBV10-3	TRBJ2-1	NA	NA
CSARALDRGNEQFF	TGCAGTGCTAGAGCGCTTGACAGGGGGAATGAGCAGTTCTTC	TRBV20-1	TRBJ2-1	TRBD1	NA
CASSQEGNGRFVYNSPLHF	TGCGCCAGCAGCCAAGAAGGTAACGGCAGGTTTGTTTATAATTCACCCCTCCACTTT	TRBV4-3	TRBJ1-6	NA	many
CASSPGLGLTNQPQHF	TGTGCCAGCTCACCGGGGTTGGGGCTTACCAATCAGCCCCAGCATTTT	TRBV18	TRBJ1-5	NA	many
CASSRAGTGDSPLHF	TGTGCCAGCAGTCGAGCCGGGACGGGGGATTCACCCCTCCACTTT	TRBV6-5	TRBJ1-6	NA	many
CSARDAGAGVTEQYF	TGCAGTGCTAGAGATGCGGGGGCGGGGGTCACCGAGCAGTACTTC	TRBV20-1	TRBJ2-7	NA	many
CASSISREIGGYTF	TGTGCCAGTAGTATCTCCAGGGAGATTGGAGGCTACACCTTC	TRBV19	TRBJ1-2	NA	many
CASSPRGGTSEAFF	TGTGCCAGCAGCCCCAGGGGCGGGACCTCTGAGGCTTTCTTT	TRBV7-2	TRBJ1-1	NA	NA
CASSTRQVWGQPQHF	TGTGCCAGCAGCACACGACAGGTGTGGGGTCAGCCCCAGCATTTT	TRBV7-2	TRBJ1-5	NA	NA
CAISWTSGSTDTQYF	TGTGCCATCAGTTGGACTAGCGGGAGCACAGATACGCAGTATTTT	TRBV10-3	TRBJ2-3	TRBD2	NA
CASSLVAGGEQYF	TGTGCCAGCAGCTTGGTTGCAGGGGGCGAGCAGTACTTC	TRBV7-3	TRBJ2-7	TRBD1	NA
CATKEGYDQPQHF	TGTGCCACCAAGGAAGGGTATGATCAGCCCCAGCATTTT	TRBV19	TRBJ1-5	NA	many
CASSLDSGVGGSEQYF	TGTGCCAGCAGCTTGGATAGCGGGGTAGGGGGCTCCGAGCAGTACTTC	TRBV7-8	TRBJ2-7	NA	few
CASSGGAVSNEQYF	TGTGCCAGCAGTGGAGGGGCAGTTTCCAACGAGCAGTACTTC	TRBV2	TRBJ2-7	NA	once
CATSRDPGKETQYF	TGTGCCACCAGCAGAGATCCAGGGAAAGAGACCCAGTACTTC	TRBV15	TRBJ2-5	NA	few
CASSYDRDTEAFF	TGTGCCAGCAGTTACGACAGGGACACCGAAGCTTTCTTT	TRBV9	TRBJ1-1	TRBD1	NA
CSAHRTAVQSETQYF	TGCAGTGCTCACCGGACAGCCGTCCAGTCCGAGACCCAGTACTTC	TRBV20-1	TRBJ2-5	NA	few
CATSRDILGVVPGELFF	TGTGCCACCAGCAGAGATATATTAGGGGTAGTCCCCGGGGAGCTGTTTTTT	TRBV15	TRBJ2-2	NA	NA
CASSSSGTLSYNEQFF	TGTGCCAGCAGCTCCAGCGGGACCCTCTCCTACAATGAGCAGTTCTTC	TRBV7-3	TRBJ2-1	TRBD2	many
CASSFVGRFDTQYF	TGTGCCAGCAGCTTTGTGGGACGGTTTGATACGCAGTATTTT	TRBV5-4	TRBJ2-3	NA	NA
CASSIRESQPQHF	TGTGCCAGTAGTATACGTGAAAGCCAGCCCCAGCATTTT	TRBV19	TRBJ1-5	NA	NA
CASSTTGGDGPYNSPLHF	TGCGCCAGCAGCACAACGGGGGGGGATGGCCCCTATAATTCACCCCTCCACTTT	TRBV7-9	TRBJ1-6	NA	NA
CAISQFGTGAGANVLTF	TGTGCCATCAGTCAGTTCGGGACAGGCGCTGGGGCCAACGTCCTGACTTTC	TRBV10-3	TRBJ2-6	TRBD1	many
CASRSGRTTYKEYF	TGTGCCAGCAGGTCGGGACGGACTACCTACAAGGAGTACTTC	TRBV2	TRBJ2-7	NA	NA
CSVGQSYEQYF	TGCAGCGTTGGACAGTCTTACGAGCAGTACTTC	TRBV29-1	TRBJ2-7	NA	few
CSGATGTWEEYF	TGCAGCGGGGCGACCGGGACATGGGAGGAGTACTTC	TRBV20-1	TRBJ2-7	NA	NA
CASSTGGGNQPQHF	TGTGCCAGTAGTACAGGGGGAGGCAATCAGCCCCAGCATTTT	TRBV19	TRBJ1-5	TRBD1	many
CASSLSTNYGYTF	TGTGCCAGTAGTCTTTCGACCAACTATGGCTACACCTTC	TRBV19	TRBJ1-2	NA	many
CASSTPGTGNEQYF	TGTGCCAGCAGCACCCCCGGGACAGGGAACGAGCAGTACTTC	TRBV7-8	TRBJ2-7	TRBD1	NA
CASSERQGSNAPLHF	TGTGCCAGCAGCGAACGACAGGGTTCTAATGCGCCCCTCCACTTT	TRBV9	TRBJ1-6	TRBD1	NA
CASSLPGQGTDTQYF	TGCGCCAGCAGCTTACCGGGACAGGGCACAGATACGCAGTATTTT	TRBV5-1	TRBJ2-3	TRBD1	NA
CSARGLAGYTF	TGCAGTGCTAGAGGTCTTGCCGGCTACACCTTC	TRBV20-1	TRBJ1-2	NA	once
CASSWLQGVSYGYTF	TGTGCCAGCAGCTGGTTACAGGGGGTTAGCTATGGCTACACCTTC	TRBV5-6	TRBJ1-2	TRBD1	NA
CASSRERGGPQHF	TGTGCCAGTAGTCGGGAGAGGGGTGGGCCCCAGCATTTT	TRBV19	TRBJ1-5	NA	NA
CSAYSSTDTGYTF	TGCAGTGCTTATTCTAGCACAGATACGGGCTACACCTTC	TRBV20-1	TRBJ1-2	NA	NA
CASSSWTVDSPLHF	TGTGCCAGCAGCTCATGGACAGTAGACTCACCCCTCCACTTT	TRBV5-4	TRBJ1-6	NA	NA
CASSLASGGAYEQYF	TGTGCCAGCAGCTTAGCTAGCGGGGGAGCCTACGAGCAGTACTTC	TRBV7-6	TRBJ2-7	TRBD2	NA
CASSARGGGSYEQF	TGTGCCAGCAGCGCGAGGGGAGGGGGATCCTACGAGCAGTTC	TRBV7-8	TRBJ2-5	NA	NA
CASSSQGGEKPQHLFF	TGTGCCAGCAGCTCCCAGGGGGGGGAGAAGCCCCAGCATCTGTTTTTT	TRBV7-2	TRBJ2-2	NA	NA
CASSQGTSNTEASQYF	TGTGCCAGCAGCCAAGGGACGTCGAACACTGAAGCGTCCCAGTACTTC	TRBV7-6	TRBJ2-5	NA	NA
CASSQVWANTEAFF	TGCGCCAGCAGCCAAGTTTGGGCGAACACTGAAGCTTTCTTT	TRBV4-3	TRBJ1-1	NA	many
CASSGGGETQYF	TGTGCCAGCTCGGGGGGGGGAGAGACCCAGTACTTC	TRBV6-6	TRBJ2-5	TRBD2	many
CASSYRQGDGYTF	TGTGCCAGCAGTTACCGCCAGGGGGATGGCTACACCTTC	TRBV6-5	TRBJ1-2	TRBD1	once
CATSDSPAGNTICF	TGTGCCACCAGTGATTCCCCCGCGGGAAACACCATATGTTTT	TRBV24-1	TRBJ1-3	NA	NA
CSAPSSLGPNAQFF	TGCAGTGCCCCTAGTTCTCTGGGGCCTAATGCGCAGTTCTTC	TRBV20-1	TRBJ2-1	NA	NA
CASSYHHRGGTYEQYF	TGTGCCAGCAGTTACCACCACAGGGGGGGAACCTACGAGCAGTACTTC	TRBV6-2/TRBV6-3	TRBJ2-7	NA	many
CASRSGLEINTEAFF	TGTGCCAGCAGGAGCGGCCTGGAAATAAACACTGAAGCTTTCTTT	TRBV2	TRBJ1-1	NA	many